This T cell receptor (beta chain) was captured in a study of tumor-infiltrating lymphocytes in primary liver carcinoma. Unsorted bulk tissue of about 18-34 mg yielded co-extracted RNA and DNA. Study-level results: A significantly higher top-250-clone fraction was found in tumors than in blood (p = 0.039).

This CDR3 is 14 amino acids long. The germline V gene encodes CDR1 WSHSY and CDR2 SAAADI. With respect to this clonotype: Its specificity is not known.

Reverse transcription of approximately 500 ng total RNA with a constant-region primer produced TCR beta cDNA. What produced the TCR beta libraries was three nested multiplex PCR rounds using slightly modified ARM-PCR. Researchers ran the first two PCR rounds for roughly 11 cycles each with TRBV1-TRBV30 forward primers and a C-beta reverse primer. TCRdb reanalysed the multiplex PCR reads using MiXCR and keeps one entry per CDR3 protein. The sample carries about 64,000 distinct CDR3 sequences, about 71% recorded once. The clonotype comes from a middle-aged man with primary liver carcinoma and hepatitis B virus infection. The sample taken for sequencing was liver tumor tissue from sampling region 4. Subset noted: tumor region T4, right-lateral pole. V usage is TRBV10-2 and J usage is TRBJ2-1, with a weak D call TRBD2 (5 bases). The CDR3 protein is CTTSEGRLLNEQFF. The CDR3 nucleotides read TGCACCACCAGTGAGGGCAGGTTACTCAATGAGCAGTTCTTC.